This T cell receptor (beta chain) was documented in a study of PD-1 blockade in classical Hodgkin lymphoma. CDR1 and CDR2 (germline): SGHTA, FQGNSA. CDR3 size: 17 residues. Germline trimming cut 5 bases from V and 0 bases from J; bases unmatched to any gene: 4. TCRdb's copy holds only in-frame clones and misses some; the assay was immunoSEQ multiplex PCR. There are 2,500 to 3,500 clones in the sample; around 70% occur only once, and about 30% lies in the top ten. Time point given: cycle 4 day 1 (C4D1), after less than 7 weeks of nivolumab. Relapse was seen in all patients after autologous stem cell transplantation, and brentuximab vedotin exposure was variable. PBMCs were thawed, and CD8+ T cells were then isolated from them by magnetic negative selection.

The chain combines TRBV7-2 with TRBJ2-2; 12 nucleotides align to TRBD2. The clonotype was recovered from a human donor with classical Hodgkin lymphoma. The specimen was CD8+ T cells from blood, collected before the fourth cycle of nivolumab. The CDR3 bases are TGTGCCAGCAGCCGGACTAGCGGGACCTCGAACACCGGGGAGCTGTTTTTT. Translating gives CASSRTSGTSNTGELFF.